This T cell receptor (beta chain) appears in the sequencing data of a study of Graves' ophthalmopathy and Graves' hyperthyroidism. Study context: Peripheral blood was gathered at first diagnosis, ahead of any treatment whatsoever. Study-wide points: In separating ophthalmopathy from stable hyperthyroidism, a 13-signature model achieved about 90% sensitivity and 70% to 83% specificity.

The authors amplified TCR beta CDR3 regions from RNA transcripts. RT-PCR in the first round used HTBI primers; a second-round multiplex PCR followed. TCRdb analysed the multiplex PCR reads with MiXCR anew, one entry per CDR3 protein. The data show about 170,000 distinct CDR3 sequences, about 40% seen once. Establishment of the diagnosis relied upon clinical symptoms, serum thyroxine, TRAb, thyroid ultrasound and orbital computed tomography. The CDR3 is 16 amino acids. Germline V gene sequence: CDR1 MNHEY, CDR2 SMNVEV (reference sequence). The J segment lost 4 bases and the V segment lost 7 bases, leaving 12 bases of the junction unmatched. This clonotype was observed at least ten times. Its cognate antigen is unknown.

This TCR derives from a woman aged 40 to 50 with Graves' ophthalmopathy. This chain connects TRBV27 to TRBJ1-1, with TRBD1 matching over 10 bases. The sample comprised peripheral blood. CDR3 DNA: TGTGCCAGCATCTGGACAGGGGGAGAGGGTGGCACTGAAGCTTTCTTT. This codes for CASIWTGGEGGTEAFF.